The present entry profiles one TCR beta chain with its context. Its antigen has not been determined. No base qualities exist here, and no much larger clone lies one base off it. Library generation was performed with the immunoSEQ multiplex PCR assay. Sequencing of the T-cell receptor beta chain repertoire was carried out together with a 770-gene immune expression panel. TCRdb limited this immuneACCESS table to in-frame rearrangements with V and J called. A share of clones is missing; checked studies link under half to unresolved V genes, and the rest is unexplained. This sample holds about 4,100 clones; 70% to 90% were observed only once. Together, the top ten hold 3.5% to 4% of the sample. Relative to germline, V is 4 bases shorter and J is 5 bases shorter, with 7 bases between their ends. CDR3 length: 12 amino acids, cysteine to phenylalanine. CDR3 DNA only is kept here, 36 bases in frame from base 1. In the germline V gene, CDR1 corresponds to SGHDN and CDR2 to FVKESK.

This entry comes from a study of brain metastases from non-small cell lung cancer (dated by TCRdb to between 2019 and 2020). Notes on the research overall: The study profiled the immune microenvironment of paired resected primary tumors and brain metastases from non-small-cell lung cancer patients. Overall study outcomes, separate from this receptor: T-cell clones appeared expanded in about two thirds of brain metastases relative to the matched primary tumors. Paired brain metastases and primary tumors largely shared TCR repertoires, although T-cell densities in the metastases were sparse. Lower T-cell infiltration was exhibited by brain metastases compared with primary tumors (P < 0.001).

The cohort comprised around 40 patients with surgically resected non-small-cell lung cancer who had both primary tumor and brain metastasis specimens. Tumor specimens were archival formalin-fixed, paraffin-embedded tissues. The sequence links TRBV14 to TRBJ2-3, with the D gene uncertain. The clonotype was recovered from a donor older than 35 with non-small cell lung cancer. The sample consisted of primary lung tumor tissue. The cell subset or site label of this sample denotes: primary lung tumor paired with brain metastasis. The nucleotides read TGTGCCAGCAGCCTAGAAGGAGATACGCAGTATTTT. This gives the protein CASSLEGDTQYF.